A selection of T cell receptor beta chains follows, all from one sample in a study of cytomegalovirus exposure and HLA in healthy donors. Assay: immunoSEQ multiplex PCR; the TCRdb copy retains only in-frame clones and omits some. The sample lists 95,000 to 150,000 clones, about 11% seen once, with approximately 4.4% in the top ten. Input material: PBMCs. The receptors come from a woman between 18 and 29 years old in good health and CMV-seropositive. CDR3s include the opening cysteine and the closing phenylalanine or tryptophan.

V gene,J gene,CDR3 length,CDR3 protein
TRBV5-4,TRBJ2-3,15,CASSFELAVADTQYF
TRBV29-1,TRBJ2-1,14,CSARTSGRASEQFF
TRBV27,TRBJ1-1,15,CASSLTGAGVTEAFF
TRBV18,TRBJ1-4,16,CASSPDIRATNEKLFF
TRBV28,TRBJ2-7,15,CASSVRQGNSYEQYF
TRBV5-1,TRBJ2-5,14,CASSYGSVGETQYF
TRBV30,TRBJ1-2,11,CAWSVRGGYTF
TRBV11-2,TRBJ2-1,14,CASSLDPSGYEQFF
TRBV28,TRBJ2-7,16,CASSASGSVPLYEQYF
TRBV7-3,TRBJ1-1,16,CASSQYQQGPNTEAFF
TRBV27,TRBJ1-1,16,CASSRGQTLLTTEAFF
TRBV5-1,TRBJ2-7,18,CASSLAGGTSGTMYEQYF
TRBV5-4,TRBJ1-4,16,CASSSKAGTTNEKLFF
TRBV5-1,TRBJ1-1,14,CASSLVNLNTEAFF
TRBV19,TRBJ1-2,14,CASRFGEGATGYTF
TRBV18,TRBJ1-1,16,CASSPGQGIRNTEAFF
TRBV5-1,TRBJ1-1,14,CASSPSGTGERAFF
TRBV7-9,TRBJ2-1,14,CASTLGGGLNEQFF
TRBV6-4,TRBJ2-5,13,CASSTAGGETQYF
TRBV30,TRBJ1-6,14,CASRDSSYNSPLHF
TRBV28,TRBJ1-1,14,CASSFLGGNTEAFF
TRBV7-6,TRBJ2-7,14,CASSFRGRGNEQYF
TRBV30,TRBJ2-5,16,CAWSVGMLAGVGTQYF
TRBV10-2,TRBJ1-2,12,CATWTLNYGYTF
TRBV29-1,TRBJ2-7,15,CSVWVGGASGYEQYF
TRBV7-9,TRBJ1-4,16,CASSSGGGRITEKLFF
TRBV27,TRBJ2-7,13,CASSFGQPYEQYF